What follows are 19 T cell receptor beta chains derived from one specimen sequenced in a study of blood T cell repertoires in COVID-19. TCRdb's copy holds only in-frame clones and misses some; the assay was immunoSEQ multiplex PCR. The sample includes about 65,000 clones, approximately 80% of them seen just once. Sample: peripheral blood. The source is an elderly man with acute or convalescent COVID-19.

The rearrangement uses TRBV6-5 and TRBJ1-5; a possible D gene is TRBD1 (5 bases). The CDR3 covers 13 residues. The germline V and J ends were trimmed by 6 bases and 5 bases, with 11 bases remaining between them. Germline CDR1 and CDR2: MNHEY and SVGAGI. The CDR3 region is CASRGRDHQPQHF. DNA for the CDR3: TGTGCCAGCAGGGGGCGCGACCATCAGCCCCAGCATTTT.

The V call is TRBV5-1, the J call TRBJ2-5; a possible D gene is TRBD2 (6 bases). Looked up from germline, CDR1 is SGHRS and CDR2 is YFSETQ. This CDR3 is 15 amino acids long. The V and J ends lost 4 bases and 2 bases respectively, with 15 bases between them. This CDR3 reads CASSGTGTPQETQYF. CDR3 DNA: TGCGCCAGCAGCGGAACCGGGACTCCGCAAGAGACCCAGTACTTC.

The rearrangement links TRBV5-5 to TRBJ2-3, with D tentatively TRBD2 (6 bases). Germline assignment: CDR1 SGHKS and CDR2 YYEKEE (reference sequence). Trimming left V 3 bases short and J 2 bases short, with 13 bases between. The length of the CDR3 is 15 residues. CDR3: CASSSAGLPTDTQYF. The CDR3, as DNA: TGTGCCAGCAGCTCGGCGGGACTCCCCACAGATACGCAGTATTTT.

The chain joins TRBV3-1 (or the pseudogene TRBV3-2) to TRBJ2-1, with D unclear. The CDR3 is 13 residues long. Germline assignment: CDR1 LGHDT and CDR2 YNNKEL (reference sequence). Trimming removed 0 bases from V and 9 bases from J, with 9 bases in between. CDR3 in DNA: TGTGCCAGCAGCCAAGAGGCAGTACCTGAGCAGTTCTTC. It specifies CASSQEAVPEQFF.

This chain links TRBV11-3 with TRBJ2-2, with no clear D. Germline-derived CDR1 and CDR2 are SGHNT and YENEEA. V lost 5 bases and J lost 1, with 8 bases in between. This CDR3 is built from 14 residues. CDR3 amino acids: CASSQLMNTGELFF. CDR3 in DNA: TGTGCCAGCAGCCAACTGATGAACACCGGGGAGCTGTTTTTT.

The chain carries TRBV6-5 and TRBJ2-3, with 7 bases matching TRBD1. Looked up from germline, CDR1 is MNHEY and CDR2 is SVGAGI. The CDR3 covers 15 residues. The V segment lost 7 bases and the J segment 3 bases; nucleotides outside the gene matches: 10. The CDR3 DNA follows: TGTGCCAGCACCCAACAGGGGCTAGCAACAGATACGCAGTATTTT. As protein: CASTQQGLATDTQYF.

The chain recombines TRBV7-2 with TRBJ2-3; TRBD1 matches 7 bases. Germline CDR1 SGHTA, CDR2 FQGNSA. This CDR3 has 15 residues. Germline trimming cut 5 bases from V and 1 base from J; bases unmatched to any gene: 6. CDR3 in DNA: TGTGCCAGCAGCGTCCGACAGGGCCGCACAGATACGCAGTATTTT. It translates to CASSVRQGRTDTQYF.

This clone was recorded a few times. The chain has TRBV7-9 and TRBJ2-2; D might be TRBD2 (5 bases). CDR3 length: 15 amino acids. Trimming pared 3 bases from V and 4 bases from J, leaving 12 bases between. Germline V gene data show CDR1 as SEHNR and CDR2 as FQNEAQ (reference sequence). Written as DNA, the CDR3 is TGTGCCAGCAGCTTCGACTACCCCGGCACCGGGGAGCTGTTTTTT. Its protein is CASSFDYPGTGELFF.

The chain has TRBV19 and TRBJ2-3; the D gene is possibly TRBD1 (5 bases). The germline CDR1 and CDR2 sequences are LNHDA and SQIVND (reference sequence). The germline V and J ends were trimmed by 6 bases and 1 base, with 14 bases remaining between them. The CDR3 runs 15 residues. Written as DNA, the CDR3 is TGTGCCAGTAGACAGGTTGACAGAGGCACAGATACGCAGTATTTT. Translated: CASRQVDRGTDTQYF.

The V gene is TRBV10-3, the J gene TRBJ1-1; a possible D gene is TRBD1 (6 bases). This CDR3 has 11 residues. Germline V gene lookup returns CDR1 ENHRY and CDR2 SYGVKD. V was cut by 10 bases and J by 2 bases, with 8 bases left in between. DNA of the CDR3: TGTGCCACCGGGACAAACACTGAAGCTTTCTTT. Amino acids: CATGTNTEAFF.

This chain links TRBV29-1 with TRBJ2-7; D might be TRBD1 (6 bases). Per germline, CDR1 SQVTM and CDR2 ANQGSEA. This CDR3 comprises 13 residues. The CDR3 DNA follows: TGCACCCCGGGACAAACAACCCCCTACGAGCAGTACTTC. Its translation: CTPGQTTPYEQYF.

Comment on this clone: Other nucleotide sequences in the sample specify the same CDR3. The chain joins TRBV18 to TRBJ2-7; 8 bases line up with TRBD1. There are 14 residues in the CDR3. V was clipped by 6 bases and J by 2 bases; unmatched bases: 6. The germline CDR1 and CDR2 sequences are KGHSH and LQKENI. The CDR3 region has the DNA TGTGCCAGCTCCGGAGGACAGGGCACCTACGAGCAGTACTTC. Translated, it gives CASSGGQGTYEQYF.

In its sample, this clone was seen once. This specimen includes other DNA sequences encoding the same CDR3. For the CDR3, the DNA is TGTGCCAGCAGCTTAGGCAGGATGAACACTGAAGCTTTCTTT. It is translated as CASSLGRMNTEAFF. The chain couples TRBV7-2 to TRBJ1-1; no clear D gene. Trimming left V 1 base short and J 0 bases short, with 6 bases between. The germline V gene encodes CDR1 SGHTA and CDR2 FQGNSA. The CDR3 spans 14 residues.

This clone was seen only a few times. J is TRBJ1-1 and V is TRBV5-1; possible D gene TRBD1, 6 bases. The CDR3 has 14 residues. The germline CDR1 and CDR2 sequences are SGHRS and YFSETQ. Trimming shortened V by 2 bases and J by 0 bases, and 8 bases separated the two germline ends. The CDR3 reads CASSLTGMNTEAFF. The CDR3 region has the DNA TGCGCCAGCAGCTTAACAGGGATGAACACTGAAGCTTTCTTT.

The chain employs TRBV6-5 and TRBJ1-5; 8 bases line up with TRBD1. V lost 5 bases, J lost 10 bases, and 13 bases stayed unmatched. Germline CDR1 is MNHEY and CDR2 is SVGAGI. This CDR3 has 15 residues. This chain's CDR3 is CASSPHRQGSFPQHF. The DNA of the CDR3 is TGTGCCAGCAGTCCCCACCGACAGGGGTCCTTCCCCCAGCATTTT.

The V call is TRBV4-2, the J call TRBJ2-3, with D maybe TRBD1 (5 bases). This CDR3 has 14 amino acids. V shed 1 base and J shed 2 bases, with 7 bases lying between them. CDR1 is LGHNA, CDR2 YNFKEQ, per germline. The CDR3 DNA reads TGTGCCAGCAGCCAAGGACAGAACACAGATACGCAGTATTTT. This encodes CASSQGQNTDTQYF.

The genes are TRBV19 and TRBJ1-1, with a possible D match to TRBD1 (5 bases). Germline V gene data show CDR1 as LNHDA and CDR2 as SQIVND (reference sequence). This CDR3 spans 14 amino acids. The V end was cut by 5 bases, the J end by 6 bases, with 16 bases between. CDR3 bases: TGTGCCAGTAGTCCAGGGCGCCGAACAGCTGAAGCTTTCTTT. It specifies CASSPGRRTAEAFF.

This clone was counted once. The genes are TRBV18 and TRBJ1-2; TRBD1 might be the D (6 bases). This CDR3 region has 13 residues. CDR1 KGHSH and CDR2 LQKENI come from the germline V gene. V lost 2 bases, J lost 8 bases, and 12 bases lay in between. The CDR3 DNA reads TGTGCCAGCTCACCAAGGCCAGGGGACGGCTACACCTTC. It is translated as CASSPRPGDGYTF.

The gene calls are TRBV6-1 and TRBJ1-1; possible D gene TRBD1, 5 bases. Germline V gene data show CDR1 as MNHNS and CDR2 as SASEGT. The CDR3 is 14 residues long. V was pared by 3 bases and J by 3 bases, with 11 bases between. The CDR3 spells CASSEEGGDTEAFF. CDR3 DNA sequence: TGTGCCAGCAGTGAGGAGGGAGGGGACACTGAAGCTTTCTTT.